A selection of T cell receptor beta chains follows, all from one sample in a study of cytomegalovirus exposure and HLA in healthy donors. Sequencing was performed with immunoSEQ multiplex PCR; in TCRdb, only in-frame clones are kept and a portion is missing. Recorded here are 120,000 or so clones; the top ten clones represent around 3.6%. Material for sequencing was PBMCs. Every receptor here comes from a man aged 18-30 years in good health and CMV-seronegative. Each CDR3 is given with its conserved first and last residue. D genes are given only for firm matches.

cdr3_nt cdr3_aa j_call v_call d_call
TGTGCCAGCAGTTACTCGAGAGGGAACACTGAAGCTTTCTTT CASSYSRGNTEAFF TRBJ1-1 TRBV6-5 -
TGTGCCAGCAGCCAAGCCTTAAGGGACAGGGTTGACAATGAGCAGTTCTTC CASSQALRDRVDNEQFF TRBJ2-1 TRBV7-8 TRBD1
TGTGCCAGCAGCTGGACAGGGACTAGCAATCAGCCCCAGCATTTT CASSWTGTSNQPQHF TRBJ1-5 TRBV7-2 TRBD1
TGTGCCAGCAGCGTAGAGGCTAGCGGTGCCTACAATGAGCAGTTCTTC CASSVEASGAYNEQFF TRBJ2-1 TRBV9 TRBD2
TGTGCCAGCAGCCAACCAGGGTACTATGGCTACACCTTC CASSQPGYYGYTF TRBJ1-2 TRBV4-2 -
TGTGCCAGCAGTTTGGCCCGAGGGGGGGACGAGCAGTACTTC CASSLARGGDEQYF TRBJ2-7 TRBV28 -
TGTGCCAGCAGAACAACTCAGGGGTTAATTGGCTACACCTTC CASRTTQGLIGYTF TRBJ1-2 TRBV5-6 -
TGTGCCTGGAGTCAGGGACACATCGGGACTGAAGCTTTCTTT CAWSQGHIGTEAFF TRBJ1-1 TRBV30 -
TGTGCCAGCTCACCAGAGACAGTTAATAGCAATCAGCCCCAGCATTTT CASSPETVNSNQPQHF TRBJ1-5 TRBV18 -
TGTGCCAGCAACACCAGGCAGTTTAATGAAAAACTGTTTTTT CASNTRQFNEKLFF TRBJ1-4 TRBV6-6 -
TGTGCCAGCAAGGGACAGACAACGCTCAGAGGGGAAGCTTTCTTT CASKGQTTLRGEAFF TRBJ1-1 TRBV19 TRBD1
TGTGCTAGTGGTTCTCCGGACAGGACGACTGAAGCTTTCTTT CASGSPDRTTEAFF TRBJ1-1 TRBV12-5 TRBD1
TGTGCCAGCAGCCAATACTTGACAGGGGATTATGGCTACACCTTC CASSQYLTGDYGYTF TRBJ1-2 TRBV5-6 TRBD1
TGTGCCAGTAGTGCGCTAACGGGGGGGGGAGGCAATCAGCCCCAGCATTTT CASSALTGGGGNQPQHF TRBJ1-5 TRBV19 -
TGCGCCAGCAGCCAACATACCGGGACAGCATACGAGCAGTACTTC CASSQHTGTAYEQYF TRBJ2-7 TRBV4-1 TRBD1
TGTGCCAGCAGCTTAGCGGGAGTGGCCTACGAGCAGTACTTC CASSLAGVAYEQYF TRBJ2-7 TRBV27 TRBD2
TGTGCCAGCAGTTTCGTGTGGGCGAGGGATTACGAGCAGTACTTC CASSFVWARDYEQYF TRBJ2-7 TRBV27 -
TGTGCCAGCAGCTTCACCGACAGGGGGCGAGGCTACACCTTC CASSFTDRGRGYTF TRBJ1-2 TRBV7-2 TRBD1
TGTGCCAGCAGCTCTCACAGGGCCTCGAACACTGAAGCTTTCTTT CASSSHRASNTEAFF TRBJ1-1 TRBV5-8 -
TGTGCCAGCAGCGTAAATAACTTTAACACTGAAGCTTTCTTT CASSVNNFNTEAFF TRBJ1-1 TRBV9 -
TGTGCCAGCAGCTTAGATGCAGGTCAAGAGACCCAGTACTTC CASSLDAGQETQYF TRBJ2-5 TRBV11-3 -
TGTGCCAGCAGCTTAGATTTCGGGGGGAACACTGAAGCTTTCTTT CASSLDFGGNTEAFF TRBJ1-1 TRBV11-2 -
TGTGCCAGCAGCTCTCCCGCCAGGCTTCCCTATGGCTACACCTTC CASSSPARLPYGYTF TRBJ1-2 TRBV5-6 -
TGCGCCAGCAGCCAAGATGGGACTAGCGGGAGGACCGGGGAGCTGTTTTTT CASSQDGTSGRTGELFF TRBJ2-2 TRBV4-1 TRBD2
TGTGCCAGCAGTGGTTTCTATAGCAATCAGCCCCAGCATTTT CASSGFYSNQPQHF TRBJ1-5 TRBV6-1 -
TGTGCCAGTAGTCCATTAGGACGGGGAACTGAAGCTTTCTTT CASSPLGRGTEAFF TRBJ1-1 TRBV19 -
TGTGCCAGCAGCTCCAGGGACGGCGGGGGGTTACAGCATTTT CASSSRDGGGLQHF TRBJ1-5 TRBV5-6 -
TGTGCCAGCAGCGTACAGGGAGTGAACACTGAAGCTTTCTTT CASSVQGVNTEAFF TRBJ1-1 TRBV5-5 -